This T cell receptor beta chain was sequenced during a study of T cell repertoires in cytomegalovirus infection. Study context: Based on public TCR beta signatures, there were indications of CMV infection and of a matching HLA type.

This CDR3 is 15 amino acids long. V was pared by 6 bases and J by 7 bases, with 11 bases of the junction left unmatched. Per the germline V gene, CDR1 is MNHEY and CDR2 is SVGEGT. TCRdb re-derived calls from the reads in MiXCR, one entry per CDR3 protein. The data hold 230,000 or so distinct CDR3 sequences, with about 15% observed a single time. The rearrangement joins TRBV6-2 or TRBV6-3 to TRBJ2-4; 8 nucleotides align to TRBD2. The receptor was isolated from a human donor in good health (CMV status not recorded). Some clones in this sample may be carry-over from other donors' samples. Sequencing was performed on CD8+ T cells from PBMCs. CDR3 protein: CASRGSGGAGNIQYF. The CDR3, as DNA: TGTGCCAGCAGGGGAAGCGGGGGAGCGGGGAACATTCAGTACTTC.